The present entry profiles one TCR beta chain with its context. Its antigen is unknown. J lost 0 bases, V lost 9 bases, and 11 bases had no gene match. This CDR3 spans 17 amino acids. Looked up from germline, CDR1 is LNHDA and CDR2 is SQIVND (reference sequence). 13 Jbeta primers and 60 Vbeta primers were used for the PCR. Authors' analysis steps: Approximately 12 million of the 60 million to 80 million unique TCR beta chains counted in a later analysis were shared. Clones were read by immunoSEQ multiplex PCR, and TCRdb kept only the in-frame ones, dropping some. V, J and clone size reflect that table, while D and trimming were determined from the DNA. The repertoire holds 150,000 to 200,000 clones, with less than 90% as singletons. These data originate in a study of cytomegalovirus exposure and HLA in healthy donors. General observations from the study: Among TCR beta chains, those listed as cytomegalovirus-associated numbered approximately 150.

The specimen sequenced was PBMCs. This clonotype was obtained from a male donor in good health and CMV-seropositive. This chain links TRBV19 with TRBJ2-6; TRBD1 agrees at 7 bases. This chain's CDR3 is CASIDRELPSGANVLTF. Here the CDR3 DNA reads TGTGCCAGCATCGACAGGGAATTACCCTCTGGGGCCAACGTCCTGACTTTC.